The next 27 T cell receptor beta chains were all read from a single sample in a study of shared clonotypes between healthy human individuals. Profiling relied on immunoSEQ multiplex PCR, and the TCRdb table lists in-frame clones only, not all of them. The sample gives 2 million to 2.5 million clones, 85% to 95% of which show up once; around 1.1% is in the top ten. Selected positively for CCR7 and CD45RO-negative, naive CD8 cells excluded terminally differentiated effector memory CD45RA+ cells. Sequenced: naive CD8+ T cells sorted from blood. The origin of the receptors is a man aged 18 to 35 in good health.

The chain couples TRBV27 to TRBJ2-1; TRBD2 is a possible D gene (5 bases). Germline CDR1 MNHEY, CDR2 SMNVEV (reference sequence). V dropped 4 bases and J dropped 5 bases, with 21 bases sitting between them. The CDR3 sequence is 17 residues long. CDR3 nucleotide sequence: TGTGCCAGCAGTTGGAGTATCGAGGACTCGGTGGACAATGAGCAGTTCTTC. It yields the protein CASSWSIEDSVDNEQFF.

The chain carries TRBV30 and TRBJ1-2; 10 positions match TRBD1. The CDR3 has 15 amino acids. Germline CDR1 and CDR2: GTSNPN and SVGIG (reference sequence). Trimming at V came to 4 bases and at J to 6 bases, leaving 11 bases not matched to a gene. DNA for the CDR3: TGTGCCTGGATTCATGCCGGACAGGGGGTAGATGGCTACACCTTC. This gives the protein CAWIHAGQGVDGYTF.

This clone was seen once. The CDR3 here is CASSEVGLADTQYF. CDR3 DNA sequence: TGTGCCAGCAGTGAAGTCGGGCTTGCCGATACGCAGTATTTT. This sequence joins TRBV25-1 and TRBJ2-3; D unclear. The CDR3 has 14 residues. The germline gives CDR1 MGHDK, CDR2 SYGVNS. Trimming took off 2 bases at V and 6 bases at J, with 12 bases between the two ends.

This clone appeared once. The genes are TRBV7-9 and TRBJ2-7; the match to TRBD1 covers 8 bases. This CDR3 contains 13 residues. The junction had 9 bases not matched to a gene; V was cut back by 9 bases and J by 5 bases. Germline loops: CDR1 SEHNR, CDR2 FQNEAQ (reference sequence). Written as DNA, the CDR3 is TGTGCCAGTACAGGGGGTGATTCACACGAGCAGTACTTC. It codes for CASTGGDSHEQYF.

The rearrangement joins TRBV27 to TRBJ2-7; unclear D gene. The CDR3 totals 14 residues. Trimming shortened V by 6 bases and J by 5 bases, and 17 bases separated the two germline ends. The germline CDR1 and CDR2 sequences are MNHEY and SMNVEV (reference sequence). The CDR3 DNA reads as TGTGCCAGCAGGGTAGGGCCGAGTATGAACGAGCAGTACTTC. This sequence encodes CASRVGPSMNEQYF.

The chain's CDR3 is CASSGAVRVYEQYF. As DNA, the CDR3 is TGTGCCAGCAGTGGGGCGGTTCGGGTCTACGAGCAGTACTTC. The V call is TRBV2, the J call TRBJ2-7; unclear D gene. Looked up from germline, CDR1 is SNHLY and CDR2 is FYNNEI. The CDR3 contains 14 residues. Trimming left V 4 bases short and J 3 bases short, with 13 bases between.

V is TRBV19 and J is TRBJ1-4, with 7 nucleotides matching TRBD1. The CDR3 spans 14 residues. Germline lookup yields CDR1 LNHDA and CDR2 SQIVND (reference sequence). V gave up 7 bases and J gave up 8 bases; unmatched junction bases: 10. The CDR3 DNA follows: TGTGCCAGTACTACAGGGGATTCGGGGGAAAAACTGTTTTTT. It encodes CASTTGDSGEKLFF.

Written as DNA, the CDR3 is TGTGCCAGCAGTCAAGGGGCCGGGGGCTTTGACAATCAGCCCCAGCATTTT. As protein: CASSQGAGGFDNQPQHF. This rearrangement joins TRBV28 to TRBJ1-5, with D perhaps matching TRBD1 (6 bases). The CDR3 is made up of 17 amino acids. Per the germline V gene, CDR1 is MDHEN and CDR2 is SYDVKM. V was shortened by 5 bases and J by 3 bases, with 20 bases between the two germline ends.

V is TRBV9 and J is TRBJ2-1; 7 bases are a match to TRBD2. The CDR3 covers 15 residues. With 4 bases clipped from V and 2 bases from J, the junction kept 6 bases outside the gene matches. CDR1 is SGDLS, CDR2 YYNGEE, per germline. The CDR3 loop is CASSPWGGTYNEQFF. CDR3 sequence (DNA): TGTGCCAGCAGCCCTTGGGGGGGAACCTACAATGAGCAGTTCTTC.

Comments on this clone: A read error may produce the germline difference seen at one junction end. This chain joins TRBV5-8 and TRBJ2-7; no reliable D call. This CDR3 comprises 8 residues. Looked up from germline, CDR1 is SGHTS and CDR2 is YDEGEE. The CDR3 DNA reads TGTGCCAGCAGCCTCTTTGGCTTC. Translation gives CASSLFGF.

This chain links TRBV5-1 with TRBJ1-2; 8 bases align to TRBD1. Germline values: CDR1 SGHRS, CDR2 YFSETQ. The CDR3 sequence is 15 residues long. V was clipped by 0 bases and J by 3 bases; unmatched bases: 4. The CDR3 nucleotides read TGCGCCAGCAGCTTGGACAGGGGGGCGTACTATGGCTACACCTTC. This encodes CASSLDRGAYYGYTF. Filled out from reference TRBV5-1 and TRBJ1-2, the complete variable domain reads KAGVTQTPRYLIKTRGQQVTLSCSPISGHRSVSWYQQTPGQGLQFLFEYFSETQRNKGNFPGRFSGRQFSNSRSEMNVSTLELGDSALYLCASSLDRGAYYGYTFGSGTRLTVV.

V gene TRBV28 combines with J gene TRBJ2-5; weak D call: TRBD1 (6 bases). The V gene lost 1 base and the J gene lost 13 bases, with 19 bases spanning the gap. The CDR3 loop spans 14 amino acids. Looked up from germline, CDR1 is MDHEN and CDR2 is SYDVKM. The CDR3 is CASSLSPQGSLAYF. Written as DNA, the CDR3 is TGTGCCAGCAGTTTATCGCCTCAGGGGTCCCTTGCGTACTTC.

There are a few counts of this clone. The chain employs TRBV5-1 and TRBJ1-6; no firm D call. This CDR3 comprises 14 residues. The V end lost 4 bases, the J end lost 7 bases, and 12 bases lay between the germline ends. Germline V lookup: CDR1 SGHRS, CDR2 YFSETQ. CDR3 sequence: CASSPDSVNSPLHF. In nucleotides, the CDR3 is TGCGCCAGCAGCCCGGACTCTGTCAATTCACCCCTCCACTTT.

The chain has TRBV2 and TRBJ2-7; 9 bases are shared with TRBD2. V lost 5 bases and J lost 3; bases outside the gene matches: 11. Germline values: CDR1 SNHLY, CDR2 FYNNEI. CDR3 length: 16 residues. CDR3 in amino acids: CASSQPSGNLVYEQYF. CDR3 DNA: TGTGCCAGCAGTCAGCCTAGCGGGAACCTCGTCTACGAGCAGTACTTC.

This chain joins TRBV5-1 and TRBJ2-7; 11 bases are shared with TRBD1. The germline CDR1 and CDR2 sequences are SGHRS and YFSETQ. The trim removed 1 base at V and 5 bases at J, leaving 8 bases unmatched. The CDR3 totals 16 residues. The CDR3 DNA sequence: TGCGCCAGCAGCTTGCTTAGGGGACAGGGGGAAGACGAGCAGTACTTC. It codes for CASSLLRGQGEDEQYF.

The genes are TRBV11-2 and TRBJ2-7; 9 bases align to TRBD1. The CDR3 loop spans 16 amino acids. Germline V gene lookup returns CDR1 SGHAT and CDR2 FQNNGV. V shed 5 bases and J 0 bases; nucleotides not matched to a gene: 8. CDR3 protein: CASSPRTGASSYEQYF. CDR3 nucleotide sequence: TGTGCCAGCAGCCCACGGACAGGGGCGAGCTCCTACGAGCAGTACTTC. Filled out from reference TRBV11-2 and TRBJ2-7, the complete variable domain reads EAGVAQSPRYKIIEKRQSVAFWCNPISGHATLYWYQQILGQGPKLLIQFQNNGVVDDSQLPKDRFSAERLKGVDSTLKIQPAKLEDSAVYLCASSPRTGASSYEQYFGPGTRLTVT.

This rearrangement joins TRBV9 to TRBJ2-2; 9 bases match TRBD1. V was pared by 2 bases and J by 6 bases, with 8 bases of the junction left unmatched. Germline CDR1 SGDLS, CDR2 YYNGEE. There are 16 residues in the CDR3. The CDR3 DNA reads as TGTGCCAGCAGCGTCTCCGGGGGGACAGGGCCCGGGGAGCTGTTTTTT. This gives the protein CASSVSGGTGPGELFF.

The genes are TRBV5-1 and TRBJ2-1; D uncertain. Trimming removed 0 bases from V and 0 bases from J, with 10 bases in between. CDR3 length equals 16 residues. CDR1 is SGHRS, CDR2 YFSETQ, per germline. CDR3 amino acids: CASSLVEESSYNEQFF. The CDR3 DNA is TGCGCCAGCAGCTTGGTCGAGGAGAGCTCCTACAATGAGCAGTTCTTC.

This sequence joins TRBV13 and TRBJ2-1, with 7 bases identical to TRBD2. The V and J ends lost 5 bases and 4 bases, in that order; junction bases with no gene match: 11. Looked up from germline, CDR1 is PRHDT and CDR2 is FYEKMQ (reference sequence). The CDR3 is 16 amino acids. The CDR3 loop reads CASSPTGASGYNEQFF. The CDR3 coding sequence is TGTGCCAGCAGCCCGACGGGTGCTAGCGGATACAATGAGCAGTTCTTC.

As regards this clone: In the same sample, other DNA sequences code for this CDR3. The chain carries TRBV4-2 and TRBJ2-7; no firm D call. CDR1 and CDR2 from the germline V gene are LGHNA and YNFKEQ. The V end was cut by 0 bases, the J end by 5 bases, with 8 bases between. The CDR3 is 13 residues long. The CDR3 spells CASSQDPPDEQYF. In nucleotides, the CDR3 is TGTGCCAGCAGCCAAGATCCACCCGACGAGCAGTACTTC.

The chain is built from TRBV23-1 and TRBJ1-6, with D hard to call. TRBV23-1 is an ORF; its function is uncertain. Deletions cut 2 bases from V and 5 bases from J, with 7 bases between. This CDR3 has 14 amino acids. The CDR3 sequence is CASSQDKHNSPLHF. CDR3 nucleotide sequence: TGCGCCAGCAGTCAAGATAAGCATAATTCACCCCTCCACTTT.

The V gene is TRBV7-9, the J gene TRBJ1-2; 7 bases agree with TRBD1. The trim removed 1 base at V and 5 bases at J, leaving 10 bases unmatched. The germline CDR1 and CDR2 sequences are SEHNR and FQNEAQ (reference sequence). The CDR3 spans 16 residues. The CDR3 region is CASSLGGTAKPYGYTF. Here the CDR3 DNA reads TGTGCCAGCAGCTTAGGAGGGACAGCTAAACCGTATGGCTACACCTTC.

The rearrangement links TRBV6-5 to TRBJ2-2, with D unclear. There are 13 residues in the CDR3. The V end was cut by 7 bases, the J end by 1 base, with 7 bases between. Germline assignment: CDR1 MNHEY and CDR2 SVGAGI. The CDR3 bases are TGTGCCAGCATCGGCCAGAACACCGGGGAGCTGTTTTTT. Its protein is CASIGQNTGELFF.

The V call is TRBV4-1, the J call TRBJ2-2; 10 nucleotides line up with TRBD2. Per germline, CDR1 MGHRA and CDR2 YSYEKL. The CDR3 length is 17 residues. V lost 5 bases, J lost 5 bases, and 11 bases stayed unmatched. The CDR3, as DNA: TGCGCCAGCAGCTACGTACCGGGACTAGCGAGAACCGGGGAGCTGTTTTTT. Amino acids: CASSYVPGLARTGELFF.

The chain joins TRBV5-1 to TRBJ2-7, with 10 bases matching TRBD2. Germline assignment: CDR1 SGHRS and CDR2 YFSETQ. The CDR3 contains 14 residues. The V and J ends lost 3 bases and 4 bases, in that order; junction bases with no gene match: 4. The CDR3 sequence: CASSSSGSEYEQYF. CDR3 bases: TGCGCCAGCAGCTCTAGCGGGAGTGAGTACGAGCAGTACTTC.

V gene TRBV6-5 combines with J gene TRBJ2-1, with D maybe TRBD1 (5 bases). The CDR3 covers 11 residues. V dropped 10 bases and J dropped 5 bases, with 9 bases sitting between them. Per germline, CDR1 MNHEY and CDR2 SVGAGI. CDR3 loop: CATQGHNEQFF. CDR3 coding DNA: TGTGCCACCCAGGGTCACAATGAGCAGTTCTTC.

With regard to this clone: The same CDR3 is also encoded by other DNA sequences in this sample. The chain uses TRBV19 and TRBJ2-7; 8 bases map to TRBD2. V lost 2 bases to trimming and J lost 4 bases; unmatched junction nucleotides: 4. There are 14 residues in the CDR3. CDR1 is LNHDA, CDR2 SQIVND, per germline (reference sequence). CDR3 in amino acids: CASSITGGLYEQYF. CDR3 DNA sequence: TGTGCCAGTAGTATAACGGGGGGGTTGTACGAGCAGTACTTC.